The 6 T cell receptor beta chains reported below all come from one sample, sequenced in a study of regulatory T cells in long-lasting Graves disease. Arm-PCR of CDR3 regions and iRepertoire HTBI primers were the basis on which TCR beta libraries were built. Each CDR3 protein gets one entry after TCRdb re-called the multiplex PCR reads with MiXCR. Of some 600,000 distinct CDR3 sequences listed, more than 15% are singletons. This sample's time point: newly diagnosed GD, antithyroid drugs for less than 3 months. PBMC RNA was the source of the TCR library. These data were also filed under a second study, of T cells in Graves' hyperthyroidism and ophthalmopathy.

Here the sequenced sample was peripheral blood mononuclear cells (PBMCs), taken at new diagnosis, from a patient treated with antithyroid drugs. The receptors stem from a man between 18 and 29 years old with Graves disease.

CDR3 DNA: TGTGCCAGCAGTTTGTTCGGACTAGCGGGGGGGTTTGCGAACACCGGGGAGCTGTTTTTT. The encoded protein is CASSLFGLAGGFANTGELFF. The rearrangement uses TRBV27 and TRBJ2-2; the match to TRBD2 covers 15 bases. This CDR3 spans 20 amino acids. V lost 3 bases, J lost 0 bases, and 8 bases stayed unmatched. Germline V gene sequence: CDR1 MNHEY, CDR2 SMNVEV (reference sequence).

On this clonotype: A much bigger clone sits one base away, suggesting this may be a read error. The V call is TRBV30, the J call TRBJ1-1, with D hard to call. CDR1 GTSNPN and CDR2 SVGIG come from the germline V gene (reference sequence). CDR3 length: 10 residues. Here the CDR3 reads CAWSPSGGIF. The CDR3, as DNA: TGTGCCTGGAGTCCCTCCGGTGGGATCTTT.

With respect to this clonotype: At one of its ends the junction is not consistent with the germline gene, which may arise from a read error. The chain uses TRBV5-1 and TRBJ2-5; 9 bases line up with TRBD2. Germline CDR1 reads SGHRS; CDR2 reads YFSETQ. CDR3 length equals 16 residues. CDR3 sequence reads: CASSIVAGASGETQYF. Here the CDR3 DNA reads TGTGCCAGCAGTATAGTAGCGGGAGCGTCGGGGGAGACCCAGTACTTC.

CDR3 DNA sequence: TGTGCCAGCAGCTTAACCCGCTCTAGCGGGGCCAATTACGAGCAGTACTTC. This encodes CASSLTRSSGANYEQYF. The J gene is TRBJ2-7, the V gene TRBV11-2, with TRBD2 matching 9 bases. Germline CDR1 SGHAT, CDR2 FQNNGV. The CDR3 loop spans 17 amino acids. Trimming removed 2 bases from V and 4 bases from J; junction bases left unmatched: 12. Combining the CDR3 with reference TRBV11-2 and TRBJ2-7 gives the whole variable domain EAGVAQSPRYKIIEKRQSVAFWCNPISGHATLYWYQQILGQGPKLLIQFQNNGVVDDSQLPKDRFSAERLKGVDSTLKIQPAKLEDSAVYLCASSLTRSSGANYEQYFGPGTRLTVT.

This clonotype was observed many times. The chain joins TRBV30 to TRBJ2-2, with D unclear. The germline gives CDR1 GTSNPN, CDR2 SVGIG (reference sequence). The CDR3 loop spans 12 amino acids. The V and J ends lost 4 bases and 3 bases respectively, with 6 bases between them. CDR3 residues: CAWTEDTGELFF. CDR3 in DNA: TGTGCCTGGACAGAAGACACCGGGGAGCTGTTTTTT.

This clonotype has a count of ten or more. V and J are TRBV12-3 or TRBV12-4 and TRBJ2-6; D is uncertain. The CDR3 has 14 residues. Between the trimmed V and J ends, which lost 4 bases and 0 bases, there was a span of 4 bases. CDR3 amino acids: CASSSHSGANVLTF. The CDR3 DNA reads as TGTGCCAGCAGTTCCCACTCTGGGGCCAACGTCCTGACTTTC.